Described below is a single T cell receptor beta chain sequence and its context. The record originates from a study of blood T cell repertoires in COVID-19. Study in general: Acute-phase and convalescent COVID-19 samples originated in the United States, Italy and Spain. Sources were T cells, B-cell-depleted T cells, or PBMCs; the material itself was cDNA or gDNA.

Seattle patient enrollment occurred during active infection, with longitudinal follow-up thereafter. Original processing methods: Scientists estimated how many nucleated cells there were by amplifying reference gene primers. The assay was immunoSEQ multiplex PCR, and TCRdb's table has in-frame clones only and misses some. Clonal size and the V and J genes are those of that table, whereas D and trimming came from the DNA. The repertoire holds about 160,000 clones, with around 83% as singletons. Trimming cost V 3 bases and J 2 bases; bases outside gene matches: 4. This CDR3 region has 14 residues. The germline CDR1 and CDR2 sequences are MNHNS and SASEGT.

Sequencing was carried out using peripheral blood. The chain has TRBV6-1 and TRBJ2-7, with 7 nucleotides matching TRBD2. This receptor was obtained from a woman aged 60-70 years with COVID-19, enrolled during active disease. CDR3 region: CASSEGGRPYEQYF. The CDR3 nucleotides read TGTGCCAGCAGTGAGGGCGGGAGACCCTACGAGCAGTACTTC.